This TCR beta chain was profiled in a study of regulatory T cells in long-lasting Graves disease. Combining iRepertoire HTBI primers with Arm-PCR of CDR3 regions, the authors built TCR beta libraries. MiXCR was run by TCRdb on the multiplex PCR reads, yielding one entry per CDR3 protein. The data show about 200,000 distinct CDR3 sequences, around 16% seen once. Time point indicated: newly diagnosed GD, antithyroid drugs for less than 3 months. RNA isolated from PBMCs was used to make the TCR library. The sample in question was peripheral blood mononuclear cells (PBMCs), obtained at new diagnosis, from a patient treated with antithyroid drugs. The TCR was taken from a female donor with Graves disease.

CDR3 nucleotides: TGCGCCAGCAGCCAAGTTCCGGGACACGTCTCCTACAATGAGCAGTTCTTC. Translation gives CASSQVPGHVSYNEQFF. This chain joins TRBV4-3 and TRBJ2-1; the D gene is possibly TRBD1 (6 bases). The germline V gene encodes CDR1 LGHNA and CDR2 YSLEER. Trimming took off 1 base at V and 0 bases at J, with 13 bases between the two ends. The CDR3 contains 17 residues.